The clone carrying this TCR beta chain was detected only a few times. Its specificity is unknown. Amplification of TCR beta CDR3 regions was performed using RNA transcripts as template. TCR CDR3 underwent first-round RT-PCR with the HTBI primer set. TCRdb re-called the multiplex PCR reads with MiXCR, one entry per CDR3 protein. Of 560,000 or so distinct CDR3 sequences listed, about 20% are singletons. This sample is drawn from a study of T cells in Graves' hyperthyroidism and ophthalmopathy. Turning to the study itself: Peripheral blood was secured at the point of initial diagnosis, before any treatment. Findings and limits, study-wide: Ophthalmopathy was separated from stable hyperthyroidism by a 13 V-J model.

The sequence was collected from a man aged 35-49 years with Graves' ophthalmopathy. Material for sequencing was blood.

The DNA of the CDR3 is TGTGCCAGCAGCATAAGACGACAGGGGGGATCCAAAAACATTCAGTACTTC. Its protein product is CASSIRRQGGSKNIQYF. J is TRBJ2-4 and V is TRBV11-2; 9 bases agree with TRBD1. CDR3 length equals 17 residues. V shed 5 bases, J shed 2 bases, and the junction held 10 bases outside the gene matches. Germline V lookup: CDR1 SGHAT, CDR2 FQNNGV.